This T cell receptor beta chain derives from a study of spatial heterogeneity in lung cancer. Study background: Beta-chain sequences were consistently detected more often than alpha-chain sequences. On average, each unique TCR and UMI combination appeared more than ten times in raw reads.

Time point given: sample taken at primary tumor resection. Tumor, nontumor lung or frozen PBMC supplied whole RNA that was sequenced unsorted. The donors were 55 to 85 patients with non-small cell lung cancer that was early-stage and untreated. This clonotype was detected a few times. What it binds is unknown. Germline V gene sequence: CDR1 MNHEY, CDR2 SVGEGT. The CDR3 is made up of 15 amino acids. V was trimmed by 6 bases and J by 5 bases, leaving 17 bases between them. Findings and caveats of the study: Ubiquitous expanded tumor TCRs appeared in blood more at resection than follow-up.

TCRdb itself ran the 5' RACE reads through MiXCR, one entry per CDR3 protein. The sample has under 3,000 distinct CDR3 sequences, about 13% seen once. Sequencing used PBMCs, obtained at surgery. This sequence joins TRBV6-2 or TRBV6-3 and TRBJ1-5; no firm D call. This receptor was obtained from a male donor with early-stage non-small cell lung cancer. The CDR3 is CASRKGYDGDQPQHF. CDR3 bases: TGTGCCAGCAGGAAAGGATACGACGGAGATCAGCCCCAGCATTTT.